A single sample is the source of the 31 T cell receptor beta chains below, sequenced in a study of beta chain features in type 1 diabetes. Reverse transcription of all isolated RNA meant that expressed TCRB transcripts were sequenced. The protocol was immunoSEQ multiplex PCR, while the TCRdb copy is restricted to in-frame clones and leaves out a portion. This table holds some 660,000 clones, roughly an eighth found once. Their antigens are not known. Study outcomes and limitations: Among patients with Type 1 diabetes, TCRB CDR3s were moderately but significantly shorter in every one of the four CD4+ subsets.

Sequencing input: naive CD4+ T cells from blood. The source of these receptors is a man aged 18 to 29 with type 1 diabetes.

The V and J genes are TRBV5-1 and TRBJ2-3, with 8 bases aligning to TRBD1. Losses at the gene ends were 4 bases for V and 1 base for J; bases not matched to a gene: 2. CDR1 and CDR2 from the germline V gene are SGHRS and YFSETQ. This CDR3 contains 14 residues. This CDR3 reads CASSMDRGTDTQYF. The DNA for the CDR3 is TGCGCCAGCAGCATGGACAGGGGCACAGATACGCAGTATTTT. The full variable domain, with the rest looked up from reference TRBV5-1 and TRBJ2-3, is KAGVTQTPRYLIKTRGQQVTLSCSPISGHRSVSWYQQTPGQGLQFLFEYFSETQRNKGNFPGRFSGRQFSNSRSEMNVSTLELGDSALYLCASSMDRGTDTQYFGPGTRLTVL.

Of note for this clone: The same CDR3 also results from other DNA sequences found in this sample. The rearrangement joins TRBV9 to TRBJ2-7; 7 positions match TRBD2. Trimming at V came to 0 bases and at J to 0 bases, leaving 3 bases not matched to a gene. CDR3 length: 15 residues. CDR1 and CDR2 from the germline V gene are SGDLS and YYNGEE. CDR3 DNA: TGTGCCAGCAGCGTAGAGGGCGGGAGCTCCTACGAGCAGTACTTC. This encodes CASSVEGGSSYEQYF.

The chain combines TRBV5-6 with TRBJ2-3, with 10 nucleotides matching TRBD2. J was trimmed by 3 bases and V by 4 bases; bases with no gene match: 2. CDR1 SGHDT and CDR2 YYEEEE come from the germline V gene. The CDR3 has 14 amino acids. DNA of the CDR3: TGTGCCAGCAGCCCGACTAGCGGGACAGATACGCAGTATTTT. The encoded protein is CASSPTSGTDTQYF.

The V call is TRBV30, the J call TRBJ1-5; no firm D call. V was pared by 2 bases and J by 2 bases, with 10 bases between. The CDR3 extends over 14 amino acids. The germline CDR1 and CDR2 sequences are GTSNPN and SVGIG (reference sequence). The CDR3 DNA is TGTGCCTGGAGTACGTCATCAGGCAATCAGCCCCAGCATTTT. Amino acids: CAWSTSSGNQPQHF. The whole variable domain, filled in from reference TRBV30 and TRBJ1-5, reads SQTIHQWPATLVQPVGSPLSLECTVEGTSNPNLYWYRQAAGRGLQLLFYSVGIGQISSEVPQNLSASRPQDRQFILSSKKLLLSDSGFYLCAWSTSSGNQPQHFGDGTRLSIL.

The chain couples TRBV30 to TRBJ1-2; D not resolved. Germline-derived CDR1 and CDR2 are GTSNPN and SVGIG (reference sequence). This CDR3 contains 17 residues. Trimming pared 3 bases from V and 0 bases from J, leaving 20 bases between. DNA for the CDR3: TGTGCCTGGAGGACCCTAAATACGTGGCTAACTAACTATGGCTACACCTTC. Translation: CAWRTLNTWLTNYGYTF.

This clone has a handful of counts. A read error may produce the germline difference seen at one junction end. The genes are TRBV30 and TRBJ2-4, with 8 bases fitting TRBD1. This CDR3 region has 11 residues. CDR1 GTSNPN and CDR2 SVGIG come from the germline V gene (reference sequence). CDR3 residues: CACALGQVRNF. DNA for the CDR3: TGTGCCTGCGCCTTGGGACAGGTCAGGAACTTC.

The chain recombines TRBV4-1 with TRBJ2-7; possible D gene TRBD1, 6 bases. The germline CDR1 and CDR2 sequences are MGHRA and YSYEKL. V was shortened by 8 bases and J by 1 base, with 15 bases between the two germline ends. The length of the CDR3 is 14 residues. The CDR3 spells CASGPGGDSYEQYF. Here the CDR3 DNA reads TGCGCCAGCGGTCCTGGGGGCGATTCCTACGAGCAGTACTTC.

This sequence joins TRBV9 and TRBJ2-2, with 8 bases aligning to TRBD2. Per the germline V gene, CDR1 is SGDLS and CDR2 is YYNGEE. This CDR3 spans 16 amino acids. After removal of 0 bases from V and 3 bases from J, the junction contained 4 bases not matched to a gene. CDR3 DNA: TGTGCCAGCAGCGTAGCGGCGGGAGGCTACACCGGGGAGCTGTTTTTT. Translating gives CASSVAAGGYTGELFF.

A few counts support this clone. The V and J genes are TRBV7-9 and TRBJ1-2; TRBD1 might be the D (5 bases). This CDR3 is 14 amino acids long. From germline, CDR1 is SEHNR and CDR2 FQNEAQ (reference sequence). Deletions cut 6 bases from V and 2 bases from J, with 13 bases between. The CDR3 is CASRGWTPNYGYTF. CDR3 DNA sequence: TGTGCCAGCAGGGGCTGGACACCGAACTATGGCTACACCTTC.

The rearrangement uses TRBV29-1 and TRBJ1-2, with a possible D match to TRBD1 (5 bases). Trimming pared 8 bases from V and 1 base from J, leaving 20 bases between. Germline V gene sequence: CDR1 SQVTM, CDR2 ANQGSEA. The CDR3 totals 15 residues. CDR3 DNA sequence: TGCAGCACCTCGGCGAGGGGTAACCTTAACTATGGCTACACCTTC. This codes for CSTSARGNLNYGYTF.

In this sample, this clone turned up a few times. The chain is built from TRBV30 and TRBJ1-1; no clear D gene. Trimming stripped 2 bases from V and 6 bases from J, with 7 bases between. This CDR3 has 11 residues. Germline loops: CDR1 GTSNPN, CDR2 SVGIG (reference sequence). The CDR3 sequence: CAWSLPAEAFF. DNA for the CDR3: TGTGCCTGGAGTCTTCCGGCTGAAGCTTTCTTT.

This clone was counted once. The chain combines TRBV15 with TRBJ2-7; 7 nucleotides agree with TRBD2. Trimming cost V 1 base and J 1 base; bases outside gene matches: 7. CDR1 is LNHNV, CDR2 YYDKDF, per germline (reference sequence). This CDR3 is built from 16 residues. The CDR3 reads CATSRGSTSSSYEQYF. CDR3 sequence (DNA): TGTGCCACCAGCAGAGGATCGACTAGCAGTTCCTACGAGCAGTACTTC.

This clone was counted a few times. The J gene is TRBJ1-1, the V gene TRBV21-1; the DNA was not compared with TRBD1, the D call given in the table. TRBV21-1 is reported as a pseudogene. This CDR3 region has 14 residues. CDR3 region: CATAAGRMNTEAFF. Written as DNA, the CDR3 is TGTGCCACCGCAGCCGGCAGGATGAACACTGAAGCTTTCTTT.

CDR3: CASSRSQGRSGNTIYF. CDR3 nucleotides: TGTGCCAGCAGCAGGAGTCAGGGTCGCTCTGGAAACACCATATATTTT. The chain carries TRBV7-2 and TRBJ1-3; possibly TRBD1 for D (5 bases). V dropped 5 bases and J dropped 0 bases, with 14 bases sitting between them. CDR1 is SGHTA, CDR2 FQGNSA, per germline. This CDR3 has 16 residues.

The chain joins TRBV19 to TRBJ2-5; possible D gene TRBD1, 6 bases. The V gene's germline CDR1 is LNHDA and CDR2 SQIVND (reference sequence). CDR3 length: 13 residues. Trimming stripped 6 bases from V and 2 bases from J, with 10 bases between. CDR3 DNA: TGTGCCAGTAGAGAGACAGGTCAAGAGACCCAGTACTTC. Its translation: CASRETGQETQYF.

This clone was picked up a small number of times. This chain links TRBV5-1 with TRBJ2-2; D may match TRBD1 or TRBD2 (5 bases each). The CDR3 totals 16 residues. CDR1 SGHRS and CDR2 YFSETQ come from the germline V gene. The ends were cut back, 1 base at V and 5 bases at J, with 15 bases in the middle. The CDR3 sequence is CASSLKLQGETGELFF. For the CDR3, the DNA is TGCGCCAGCAGCTTGAAGCTCCAGGGAGAAACCGGGGAGCTGTTTTTT.

On this clone itself: The same CDR3 arises from other DNA sequences in this sample as well. This chain uses TRBV28 with TRBJ2-5; D remains ambiguous. Germline CDR1 reads MDHEN; CDR2 reads SYDVKM. Trimming removed 2 bases from V and 5 bases from J, with 9 bases in between. The CDR3 loop spans 13 amino acids. Written as DNA, the CDR3 is TGTGCCAGCAGTTTACCGGGTTTGGAGACCCAGTACTTC. Translation gives CASSLPGLETQYF.

The CDR3 coding sequence is TGTGCCAGCAGTTCCCCGGGCTTTTTTGGGACGAATGAGCAGTTCTTC. Protein: CASSSPGFFGTNEQFF. The chain employs TRBV28 and TRBJ2-1, with D tentatively TRBD1 or TRBD2 (5 bases each). The CDR3 has 16 residues. The V and J ends lost 4 bases and 7 bases respectively, with 20 bases between them. Germline V gene data show CDR1 as MDHEN and CDR2 as SYDVKM.

This clone has just a few counts. This chain joins TRBV30 and TRBJ1-1, with D possibly matching TRBD1 (5 bases). Germline CDR1 and CDR2: GTSNPN and SVGIG (reference sequence). Between the trimmed V and J ends, which lost 3 bases and 3 bases, there was a span of 17 bases. The CDR3 extends over 15 amino acids. CDR3 bases: TGTGCCTGGAGAGATGGCTACCTGGGGGACACTGAAGCTTTCTTT. Translated, it gives CAWRDGYLGDTEAFF.

This clone was found a few times. The genes are TRBV29-1 and TRBJ1-5, with D perhaps matching TRBD1 (6 bases). The CDR3 is 15 residues long. The germline V gene encodes CDR1 SQVTM and CDR2 ANQGSEA. Between the trimmed V and J ends, which lost 8 bases and 0 bases, there was a span of 17 bases. CDR3 sequence reads: CSPKDSAYSNQPQHF. CDR3 bases: TGCAGCCCGAAGGACAGCGCTTATAGCAATCAGCCCCAGCATTTT. Full variable domain (missing parts from reference TRBV29-1 and TRBJ1-5): SAVISQKPSRDICQRGTSLTIQCQVDSQVTMMFWYRQQPGQSLTLIATANQGSEATYESGFVIDKFPISRPNLTFSTLTVSNMSPEDSSIYLCSPKDSAYSNQPQHFGDGTRLSIL.

This clone turned up a few times. The CDR3 reads CASSLAVAAGNEQYF. The CDR3 DNA sequence: TGCGCCAGCAGCTTGGCGGTGGCCGCCGGGAACGAGCAGTACTTC. The genes are TRBV5-1 and TRBJ2-7, with a possible D match to TRBD2 (5 bases). This CDR3 region has 15 residues. The germline gives CDR1 SGHRS, CDR2 YFSETQ. V was shortened by 0 bases and J by 5 bases, with 15 bases between the two germline ends.

There are a few counts of this clone. The chain couples TRBV5-1 to TRBJ2-1; 12 positions agree with TRBD1. Germline loops: CDR1 SGHRS, CDR2 YFSETQ. The CDR3 length is 15 residues. The junction had 5 bases not matched to a gene; V was cut back by 5 bases and J by 5 bases. CDR3 in amino acids: CASRTGQGANNEQFF. The CDR3 DNA is TGCGCCAGCAGGACGGGACAGGGGGCAAACAATGAGCAGTTCTTC.

This clone was seen more than once but under ten times. The chain couples TRBV6-1 to TRBJ2-7; D gene unclear. The CDR3 is made up of 12 amino acids. The germline V and J ends were trimmed by 2 bases and 6 bases, with 8 bases remaining between them. Germline V gene sequence: CDR1 MNHNS, CDR2 SASEGT. Here the CDR3 DNA reads TGTGCCAGCAGTGAATCGCCTTCCGAGCAGTACTTC. Translated: CASSESPSEQYF.

V is TRBV4-1 and J is TRBJ2-7; 10 bases are shared with TRBD2. Germline values: CDR1 MGHRA, CDR2 YSYEKL. The CDR3 covers 13 residues. With V trimmed by 0 bases and J by 7 bases, 0 bases remained unmatched. The CDR3 here is CASSQETSGEQYF. The CDR3 DNA reads TGCGCCAGCAGCCAAGAGACTAGCGGGGAGCAGTACTTC.

The rearrangement uses TRBV6-1 and TRBJ2-2; 11 nucleotides agree with TRBD1. The CDR3 loop spans 15 amino acids. CDR1 and CDR2 from the germline V gene are MNHNS and SASEGT. Trimming took 8 bases from V and 5 from J; bases not matched to a gene: 7. This CDR3 is CASGTGGSPTGELFF. CDR3 coding DNA: TGTGCCAGCGGGACAGGGGGGTCTCCTACCGGGGAGCTGTTTTTT.

V and J are TRBV10-3 and TRBJ2-7; 9 positions match TRBD1. This CDR3 comprises 13 residues. CDR1 is ENHRY, CDR2 SYGVKD, per germline. The V segment lost 6 bases and the J segment 3 bases; nucleotides outside the gene matches: 3. The DNA for the CDR3 is TGTGCCATCAGGGGGGACAGGGACTACGAGCAGTACTTC. It codes for CAIRGDRDYEQYF.

The chain joins TRBV6-5 to TRBJ2-2; D is undetermined. V lost 5 bases, J lost 5 bases, and 9 bases lay in between. Germline-derived CDR1 and CDR2 are MNHEY and SVGAGI. This CDR3 comprises 13 residues. Written as DNA, the CDR3 is TGTGCCAGCAGTGAAGGAAATACCGGGGAGCTGTTTTTT. It is translated as CASSEGNTGELFF.

This clone turned up a few times. The chain links TRBV30 to TRBJ1-1, with D perhaps TRBD1 (5 bases). Per the germline V gene, CDR1 is GTSNPN and CDR2 is SVGIG (reference sequence). This CDR3 is 12 amino acids long. Trimming shortened V by 4 bases and J by 0 bases, and 6 bases separated the two germline ends. The CDR3 region is CAWKGMNTEAFF. The DNA of the CDR3 is TGTGCCTGGAAGGGGATGAACACTGAAGCTTTCTTT.

This clone turned up a few times. Other DNA sequences of this sample code for an identical CDR3. The V and J genes are TRBV5-1 and TRBJ2-7; 10 bases are shared with TRBD1. V dropped 2 bases and J dropped 3; count of bases not matched to a gene: 2. This CDR3 is 14 amino acids long. The germline gives CDR1 SGHRS, CDR2 YFSETQ. The CDR3 DNA is TGCGCCAGCAGCTTAGGGACAGGGGTCTACGAGCAGTACTTC. This translates into CASSLGTGVYEQYF.

The genes are TRBV11-3 and TRBJ2-1; 8 nucleotides line up with TRBD1. This CDR3 spans 16 amino acids. Germline lookup yields CDR1 SGHNT and CDR2 YENEEA. V lost 3 bases, J lost 2 bases, and 6 bases stayed unmatched. The CDR3 DNA reads as TGTGCCAGCAGCTTCAGGACAGGGACGGCCTACAATGAGCAGTTCTTC. Protein: CASSFRTGTAYNEQFF. Combining the CDR3 with reference TRBV11-3 and TRBJ2-1 gives the whole variable domain EAGVVQSPRYKIIEKKQPVAFWCNPISGHNTLYWYLQNLGQGPELLIRYENEEAVDDSQLPKDRFSAERLKGVDSTLKIQPAELGDSAVYLCASSFRTGTAYNEQFFGPGTRLTVL.

The J gene is TRBJ1-2, the V gene TRBV2; 8 nucleotides agree with TRBD1. The V segment lost 4 bases and the J segment 8 bases; nucleotides outside the gene matches: 9. CDR1 SNHLY and CDR2 FYNNEI come from the germline V gene. This CDR3 region has 14 residues. CDR3 DNA: TGTGCCAGCAGTGTGGTGACAGGGGAGGTCGGCTACACCTTC. Translation: CASSVVTGEVGYTF.